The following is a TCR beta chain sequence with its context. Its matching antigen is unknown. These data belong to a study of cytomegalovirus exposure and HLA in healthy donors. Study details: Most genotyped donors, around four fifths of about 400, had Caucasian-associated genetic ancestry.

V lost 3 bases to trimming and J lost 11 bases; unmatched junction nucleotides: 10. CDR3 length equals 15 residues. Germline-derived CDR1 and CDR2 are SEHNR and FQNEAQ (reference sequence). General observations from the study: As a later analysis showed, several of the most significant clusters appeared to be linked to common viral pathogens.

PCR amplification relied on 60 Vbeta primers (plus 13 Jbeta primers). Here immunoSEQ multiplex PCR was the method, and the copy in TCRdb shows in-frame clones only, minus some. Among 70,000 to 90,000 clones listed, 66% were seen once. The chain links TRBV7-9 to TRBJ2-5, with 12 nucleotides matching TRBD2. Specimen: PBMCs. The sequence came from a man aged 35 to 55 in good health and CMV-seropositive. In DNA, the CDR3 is TGTGCCAGCAGCTTTGCTAGCGGGGGGGCCTCTAAGCAGTACTTC. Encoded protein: CASSFASGGASKQYF. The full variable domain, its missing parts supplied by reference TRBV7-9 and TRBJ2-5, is DTGVSQNPRHKITKRGQNVTFRCDPISEHNRLYWYRQTLGQGPEFLTYFQNEAQLEKSRLLSDRFSAERPKGSFSTLEIQRTEQGDSAMYLCASSFASGGASKQYFGPGTRLLVL.